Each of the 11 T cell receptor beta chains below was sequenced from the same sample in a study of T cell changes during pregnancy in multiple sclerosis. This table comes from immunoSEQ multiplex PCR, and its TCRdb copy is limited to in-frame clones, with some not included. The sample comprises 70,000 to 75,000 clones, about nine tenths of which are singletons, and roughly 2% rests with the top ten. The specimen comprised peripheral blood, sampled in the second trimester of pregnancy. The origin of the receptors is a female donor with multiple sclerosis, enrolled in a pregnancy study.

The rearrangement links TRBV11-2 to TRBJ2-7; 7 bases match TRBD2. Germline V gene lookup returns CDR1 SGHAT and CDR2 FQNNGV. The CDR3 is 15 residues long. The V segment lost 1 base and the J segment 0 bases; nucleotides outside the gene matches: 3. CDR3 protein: CASSLGREGSYEQYF. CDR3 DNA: TGTGCCAGCAGCTTAGGCAGGGAGGGCTCCTACGAGCAGTACTTC.

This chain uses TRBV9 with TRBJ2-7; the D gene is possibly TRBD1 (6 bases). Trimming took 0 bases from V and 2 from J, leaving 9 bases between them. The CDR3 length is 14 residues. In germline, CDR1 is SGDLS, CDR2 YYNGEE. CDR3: CASSVGTETYEQYF. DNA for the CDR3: TGTGCCAGCAGCGTAGGGACAGAGACCTACGAGCAGTACTTC.

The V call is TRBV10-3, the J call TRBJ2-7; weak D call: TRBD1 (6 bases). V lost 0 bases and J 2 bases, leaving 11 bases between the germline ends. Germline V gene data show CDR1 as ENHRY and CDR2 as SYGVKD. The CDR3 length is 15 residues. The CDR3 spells CAISESTGYAYEQYF. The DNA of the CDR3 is TGTGCCATCAGTGAGTCAACAGGGTACGCCTACGAGCAGTACTTC.

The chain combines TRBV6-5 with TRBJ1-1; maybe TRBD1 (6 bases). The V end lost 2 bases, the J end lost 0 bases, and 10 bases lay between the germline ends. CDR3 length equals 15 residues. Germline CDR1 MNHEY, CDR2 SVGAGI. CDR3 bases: TGTGCCAGCAGTTACGTCAGGGGCCTGAACACTGAAGCTTTCTTT. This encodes CASSYVRGLNTEAFF.

The CDR3 bases are TGCGCCAGCAGCTTACTAGCGGGGGGCAACAATGAGCAGTTCTTC. Protein sequence: CASSLLAGGNNEQFF. The chain links TRBV5-1 to TRBJ2-1; 12 bases line up with TRBD2. CDR3 length: 15 residues. The J segment lost 5 bases and the V segment lost 2 bases, leaving 2 bases of the junction unmatched. CDR1 is SGHRS and CDR2 is YFSETQ in the germline V gene.

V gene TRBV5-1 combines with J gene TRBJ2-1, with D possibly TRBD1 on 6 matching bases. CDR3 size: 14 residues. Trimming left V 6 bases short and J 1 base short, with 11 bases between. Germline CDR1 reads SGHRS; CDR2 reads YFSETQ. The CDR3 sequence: CASNLRGSYNEQFF. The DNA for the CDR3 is TGCGCCAGCAACTTAAGGGGGTCCTACAATGAGCAGTTCTTC.

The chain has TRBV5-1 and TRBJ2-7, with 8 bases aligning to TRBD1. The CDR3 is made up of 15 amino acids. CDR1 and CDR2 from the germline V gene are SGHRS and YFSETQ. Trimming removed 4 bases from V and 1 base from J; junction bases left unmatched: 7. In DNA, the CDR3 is TGCGCCAGCAGCCTCGGGACAGGCCCATCCTACGAGCAGTACTTC. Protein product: CASSLGTGPSYEQYF. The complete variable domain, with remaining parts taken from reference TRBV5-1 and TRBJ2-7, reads KAGVTQTPRYLIKTRGQQVTLSCSPISGHRSVSWYQQTPGQGLQFLFEYFSETQRNKGNFPGRFSGRQFSNSRSEMNVSTLELGDSALYLCASSLGTGPSYEQYFGPGTRLTVT.

The CDR3 sequence is CASSSTGQVDYGYTF. DNA of the CDR3: TGTGCCAGCAGTTCGACGGGACAGGTAGACTATGGCTACACCTTC. The rearrangement joins TRBV6-5 to TRBJ1-2; 8 nucleotides line up with TRBD1. J gave up 3 bases and V 4 bases, and 7 bases lay outside the gene matches. The CDR3 runs 15 residues. Germline assignment: CDR1 MNHEY and CDR2 SVGAGI.

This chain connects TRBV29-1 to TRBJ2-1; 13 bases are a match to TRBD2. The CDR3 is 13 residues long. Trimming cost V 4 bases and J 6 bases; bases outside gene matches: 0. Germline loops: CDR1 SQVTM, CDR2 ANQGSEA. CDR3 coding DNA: TGCAGCGTTGGGACTAGCGGGAGCAATGAGCAGTTCTTC. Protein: CSVGTSGSNEQFF.

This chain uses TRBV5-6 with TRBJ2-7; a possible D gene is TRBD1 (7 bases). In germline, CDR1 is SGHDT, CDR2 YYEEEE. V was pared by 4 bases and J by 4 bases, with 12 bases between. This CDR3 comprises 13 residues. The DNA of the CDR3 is TGTGCCAGCAGCCCCTCAGGGGGGTACGAGCAGTACTTC. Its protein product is CASSPSGGYEQYF.

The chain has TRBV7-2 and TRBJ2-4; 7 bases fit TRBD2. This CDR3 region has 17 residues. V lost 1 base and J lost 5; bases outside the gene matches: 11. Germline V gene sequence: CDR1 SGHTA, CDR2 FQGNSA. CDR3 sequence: CASSLVGGRVSENIQYF. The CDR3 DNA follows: TGTGCCAGCAGCTTAGTTGGCGGGAGAGTGTCCGAAAACATTCAGTACTTC.